Following are 17 T cell receptor beta chains from one sample sequenced in a study of regulatory T cells in long-lasting Graves disease (dated by TCRdb to 2020 to 2022). What the time point label conveys for this sample: persistent/refractory GD, antithyroid drugs over 5 years with positive TRAb. For both TCR sequencing and RNA sequencing, RNA was extracted from PBMCs using TRIzol. Library generation was performed with multiplex PCR. The sequencer was an Illumina HiSeq 4000. iRepertoire HTBI primers and Arm-PCR amplification of CDR3 regions were used to construct TCR beta libraries. In TCRdb, the public reads were trimmed at Q25 with fastp and aligned with MiXCR, with productive beta chains retained. Entries are consolidated by CDR3 protein sequence, retaining the most common genes and DNA. Recorded for this sample are 700,000 or so distinct CDR3 sequences; about 30% of them occurred a single time. The ten top clones hold roughly 40% of the sample.

This sample comprised peripheral blood mononuclear cells (PBMCs), obtained when the disease was refractory, from a patient treated with antithyroid drugs. All receptors come from a female donor with Graves disease.

Many counts were recorded for this clonotype. V usage is TRBV6-1 and J usage is TRBJ1-5, with TRBD1 matching over 11 bases. V lost 1 base and J lost 11; bases outside the gene matches: 4. Germline loops: CDR1 MNHNS, CDR2 SASEGT. The CDR3 extends over 14 amino acids. The DNA for the CDR3 is TGTGCCAGCAGTGAAGGGACAGGGGGCATATCCCAGCATTTT. It translates to CASSEGTGGISQHF.

The chain couples TRBV3-1 to TRBJ2-4; the match to TRBD1 covers 11 bases. This CDR3 is built from 16 residues. The trim removed 4 bases at V and 6 bases at J, leaving 8 bases unmatched. From germline, CDR1 is LGHDT and CDR2 YNNKEL (reference sequence). The CDR3 loop reads CASSPYTGTGGNIQYF. CDR3 DNA sequence: TGTGCCAGCAGCCCCTACACCGGGACAGGGGGAAACATTCAGTACTTC.

The table lists this clonotype with a few counts. J is TRBJ2-7 and V is TRBV15; D is unresolved. The germline V gene encodes CDR1 LNHNV and CDR2 YYDKDF (reference sequence). V was shortened by 1 base and J by 5 bases, with 6 bases between the two germline ends. CDR3 length: 12 residues. CDR3 in DNA: TGTGCCACCAGCAGAGGTTCCAACGAGCAGTACTTC. This gives the protein CATSRGSNEQYF.

The V and J genes are TRBV5-5 and TRBJ1-1, with D perhaps TRBD1 (5 bases). The germline V gene encodes CDR1 SGHKS and CDR2 YYEKEE (reference sequence). Trimming left V 1 base short and J 2 bases short, with 12 bases between. The CDR3 has 15 amino acids. The CDR3 sequence: CASSLFSRTNTEAFF. The CDR3 nucleotides read TGTGCCAGCAGCTTGTTCTCGCGGACAAACACTGAAGCTTTCTTT.

Many counts were recorded for this clonotype. V gene TRBV27 combines with J gene TRBJ1-5; TRBD1 agrees at 7 bases. The J segment lost 2 bases and the V segment lost 6 bases, leaving 7 bases of the junction unmatched. The germline CDR1 and CDR2 sequences are MNHEY and SMNVEV (reference sequence). The CDR3 is 15 residues long. The CDR3 reads CASSRGGAGNQPQHF. The CDR3 DNA reads TGTGCCAGCAGCCGAGGGGGCGCGGGCAATCAGCCCCAGCATTTT.

Regarding this clonotype: The junction does not match germline at one end; this may be a read error. The chain links TRBV7-9 to TRBJ2-7; no firm D call. The CDR3 is 15 residues long. The germline gives CDR1 SEHNR, CDR2 FQNEAQ (reference sequence). The CDR3 reads CASSLLQGSSYEQCF. CDR3 DNA: TGTGCCAGCAGCTTATTGCAAGGGTCTTCCTACGAGCAGTGCTTC.

In this sample, this clonotype turned up once. CDR3 protein: CASSGGTSGPRGTGELFF. In DNA, the CDR3 is TGTGCCAGTAGTGGCGGGACTAGCGGGCCTAGGGGCACCGGGGAGCTGTTTTTT. The chain employs TRBV19 and TRBJ2-2, with 12 bases identical to TRBD2. CDR1 and CDR2 (germline): LNHDA, SQIVND (reference sequence). This CDR3 spans 18 amino acids. V lost 5 bases, J lost 4 bases, and 11 bases stayed unmatched.

This clonotype was seen a few times. The rearrangement uses TRBV6-5 and TRBJ1-6, with D possibly matching TRBD1 (6 bases). With 4 bases removed from V and 14 bases from J, the gap between germline ends came to 15 bases. The CDR3 is made up of 13 amino acids. Germline CDR1 and CDR2: MNHEY and SVGAGI. CDR3 bases: TGTGCCAGCAGTTTTAACAGGGAAAAAACCCTCCACTTT. Protein: CASSFNREKTLHF.

This clonotype came up a few times. The V call is TRBV12-3 or TRBV12-4, the J call TRBJ1-1; D not certain. The V end lost 7 bases, the J end lost 1 base, and 7 bases lay between the germline ends. The CDR3 covers 12 residues. CDR3 in DNA: TGTGCCAGCACCCGACAGAACACTGAAGCTTTCTTT. It translates to CASTRQNTEAFF.

The chain has TRBV11-2 and TRBJ1-4; TRBD1 matches 9 bases. The germline CDR1 and CDR2 sequences are SGHAT and FQNNGV. Unmatched junction bases numbered 8, after V lost 6 bases and J lost 0 bases. CDR3 size: 17 residues. The CDR3 DNA follows: TGTGCCAGCAGGGACGGACAGGGGTGGTCAACTAATGAAAAACTGTTTTTT. Protein sequence: CASRDGQGWSTNEKLFF.

The chain recombines TRBV12-3 or TRBV12-4 with TRBJ1-2; D possibly corresponds to TRBD1 (5 bases). The V gene lost 5 bases and the J gene lost 7 bases, with 11 bases spanning the gap. The CDR3 is 12 residues long. CDR3 residues: CASSTQGSGYTF. The CDR3, as DNA: TGTGCCAGCAGTACCCAGGGTTCTGGCTACACCTTC.

With respect to this clonotype: With a much larger clone just one base away, this may be a read error. This chain connects TRBV28 to TRBJ1-5; TRBD1 matches 7 bases. The V and J ends lost 6 bases and 3 bases, in that order; junction bases with no gene match: 8. The CDR3 covers 15 residues. CDR1 and CDR2 (germline): MDHEN, SYDVKM. CDR3 sequence: CASSRPDRTNQPQHF. In DNA form, the CDR3 reads TGTGCCAGCAGCCGACCGGACAGGACCAATCAGCCCCAGCATTTT.

The rearrangement links TRBV2 to TRBJ2-4; weak D call: TRBD2 (7 bases). The CDR3 consists of 13 residues. Germline CDR1 is SNHLY and CDR2 is FYNNEI. Trimming cost V 7 bases and J 8 bases, with 15 bases left between them. In nucleotides, the CDR3 is TGTGCCAGCACCGGGGAGGGGGGCTACATTCAGTACTTC. This sequence encodes CASTGEGGYIQYF.

In its sample, this clonotype was seen many times. J is TRBJ2-7 and V is TRBV12-3 or TRBV12-4; no definite D call. The V and J ends lost 6 bases and 0 bases respectively, with 9 bases between them. The CDR3 loop spans 13 amino acids. As DNA, the CDR3 is TGTGCCAGCAGCCTGACGGCCTCCTACGAGCAGTACTTC. Translating gives CASSLTASYEQYF.

This clonotype was seen many times. The V call is TRBV28, the J call TRBJ2-2; 14 positions agree with TRBD2. The CDR3 covers 18 residues. V lost 7 bases and J lost 3; bases outside the gene matches: 10. Germline values: CDR1 MDHEN, CDR2 SYDVKM. CDR3 DNA: TGTGCCAGCACCACCGGGACTAGCGGGAGTTATCACACCGGGGAGCTGTTTTTT. Its translation: CASTTGTSGSYHTGELFF.

In regard to this clonotype: Being one base from a much bigger clone, this may be a read error. This chain connects TRBV20-1 to TRBJ2-7; D remains unclear. There are 16 residues in the CDR3. V dropped 3 bases and J dropped 0 bases, with 18 bases sitting between them. CDR1 is DFQATT and CDR2 is SNEGSKA in the germline V gene (reference sequence). CDR3 bases: TGCAGTGCTAGCCCCCGGCTAGGCCGTTCCTCCTACGAGCAGTACTTC. Its protein is CSASPRLGRSSYEQYF.

The chain couples TRBV29-1 to TRBJ1-2, with 8 bases aligning to TRBD1. The CDR3 is 13 residues long. CDR1 is SQVTM and CDR2 is ANQGSEA in the germline V gene. The J segment lost 1 base and the V segment lost 7 bases, leaving 5 bases of the junction unmatched. The CDR3 nucleotides read TGCAGCGCACCACAGGGGGTTAACTATGGCTACACCTTC. Protein product: CSAPQGVNYGYTF.